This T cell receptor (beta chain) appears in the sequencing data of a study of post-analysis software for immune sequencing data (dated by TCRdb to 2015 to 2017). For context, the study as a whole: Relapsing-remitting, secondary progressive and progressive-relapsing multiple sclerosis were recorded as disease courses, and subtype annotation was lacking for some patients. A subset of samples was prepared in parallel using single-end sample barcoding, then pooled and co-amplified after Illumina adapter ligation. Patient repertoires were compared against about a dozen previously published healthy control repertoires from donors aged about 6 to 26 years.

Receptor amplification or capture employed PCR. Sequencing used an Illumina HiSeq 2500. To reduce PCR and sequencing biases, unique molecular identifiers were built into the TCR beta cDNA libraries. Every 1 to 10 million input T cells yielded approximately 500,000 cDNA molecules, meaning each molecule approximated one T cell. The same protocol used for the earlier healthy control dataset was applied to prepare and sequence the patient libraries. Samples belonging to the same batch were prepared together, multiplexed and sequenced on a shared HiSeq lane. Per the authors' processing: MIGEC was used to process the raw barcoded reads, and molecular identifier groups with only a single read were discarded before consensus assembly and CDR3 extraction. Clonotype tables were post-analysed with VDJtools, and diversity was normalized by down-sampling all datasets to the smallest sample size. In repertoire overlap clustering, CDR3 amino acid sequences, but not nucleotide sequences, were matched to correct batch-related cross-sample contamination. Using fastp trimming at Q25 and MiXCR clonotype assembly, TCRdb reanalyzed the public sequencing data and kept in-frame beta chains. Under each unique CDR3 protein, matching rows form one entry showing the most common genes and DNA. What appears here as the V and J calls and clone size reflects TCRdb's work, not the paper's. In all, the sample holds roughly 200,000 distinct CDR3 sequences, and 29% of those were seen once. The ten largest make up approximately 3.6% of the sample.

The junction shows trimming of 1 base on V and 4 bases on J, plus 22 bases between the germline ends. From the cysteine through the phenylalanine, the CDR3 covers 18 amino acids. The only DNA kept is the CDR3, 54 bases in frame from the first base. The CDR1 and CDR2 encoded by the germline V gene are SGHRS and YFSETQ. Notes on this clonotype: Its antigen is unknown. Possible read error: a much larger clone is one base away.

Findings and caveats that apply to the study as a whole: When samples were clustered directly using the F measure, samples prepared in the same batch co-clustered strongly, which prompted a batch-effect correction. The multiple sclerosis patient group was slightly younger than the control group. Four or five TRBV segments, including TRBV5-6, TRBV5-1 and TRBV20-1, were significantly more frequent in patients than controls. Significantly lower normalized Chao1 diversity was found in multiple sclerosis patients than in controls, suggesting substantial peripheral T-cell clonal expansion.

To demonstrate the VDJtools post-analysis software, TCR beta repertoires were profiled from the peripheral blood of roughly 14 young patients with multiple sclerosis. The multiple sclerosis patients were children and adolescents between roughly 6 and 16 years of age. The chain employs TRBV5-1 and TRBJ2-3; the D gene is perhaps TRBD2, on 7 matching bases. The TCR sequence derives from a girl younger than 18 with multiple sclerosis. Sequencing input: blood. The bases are TGCGCCAGCAGCTTGTATGGCTGGGGGGGCCCTATGGCAGATACGCAGTATTTT. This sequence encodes CASSLYGWGGPMADTQYF.